This T cell receptor (beta chain) originates from a study of control samples from healthy donors and cancer patients. In germline, CDR1 is MNHEY, CDR2 SVGAGI. Trimming pared 2 bases from V and 5 bases from J, leaving 5 bases between. The CDR3 has 12 amino acids. The table came from immunoSEQ multiplex PCR; TCRdb's copy has only in-frame clones and leaves some out. The repertoire consists of roughly 120,000 clones, with 93% occurring once and the leading ten covering about 2.6%. Sequenced: blood. This TCR came from a young man in good health. The chain joins TRBV6-5 to TRBJ2-3; D unresolved. Here the CDR3 DNA reads TGTGCCAGCAGTTACCCTGGAGATACGCAGTATTTT. Protein product: CASSYPGDTQYF.